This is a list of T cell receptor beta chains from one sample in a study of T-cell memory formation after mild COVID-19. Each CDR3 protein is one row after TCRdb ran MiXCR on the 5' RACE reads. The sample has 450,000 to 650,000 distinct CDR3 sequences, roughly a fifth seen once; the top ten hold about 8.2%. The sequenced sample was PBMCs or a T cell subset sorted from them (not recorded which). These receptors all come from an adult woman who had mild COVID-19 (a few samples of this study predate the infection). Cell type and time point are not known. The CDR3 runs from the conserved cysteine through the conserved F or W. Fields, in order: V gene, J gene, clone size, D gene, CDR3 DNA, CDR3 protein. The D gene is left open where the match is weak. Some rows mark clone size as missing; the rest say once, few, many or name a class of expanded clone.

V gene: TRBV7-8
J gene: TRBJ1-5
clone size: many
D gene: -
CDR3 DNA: TGTGCCAGCAGCTTAGCTCGGACAGCCTATCAGCCCCAGCATTTT
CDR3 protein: CASSLARTAYQPQHF

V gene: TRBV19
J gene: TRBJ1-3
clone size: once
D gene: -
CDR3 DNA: TGTGCCAGTAGTGGGTTCTCTGGAAACACCATATATTTT
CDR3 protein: CASSGFSGNTIYF

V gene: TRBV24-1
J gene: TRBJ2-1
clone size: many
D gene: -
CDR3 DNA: TGTGCCACCAGTCCTCGGGCCTCCTACAATGAGCAGTTCTTC
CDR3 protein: CATSPRASYNEQFF

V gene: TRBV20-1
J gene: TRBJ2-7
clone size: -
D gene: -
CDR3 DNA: TGCAGTGCAAGCCCAGGATCAACCTACGAGCAGTACTTC
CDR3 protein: CSASPGSTYEQYF

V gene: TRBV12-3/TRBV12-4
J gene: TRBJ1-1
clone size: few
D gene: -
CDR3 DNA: TGTGCCACGGTGGTGGGTGAGAACACTGAAGCTTTCTTT
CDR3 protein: CATVVGENTEAFF

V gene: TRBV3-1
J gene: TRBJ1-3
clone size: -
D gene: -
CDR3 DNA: TGTGCCAGCAGCCAGACGTACTCTGGAAACACCATATATTTT
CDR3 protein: CASSQTYSGNTIYF

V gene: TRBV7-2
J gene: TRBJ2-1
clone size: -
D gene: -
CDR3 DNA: TGTGCCAGCAGCGCTACTAGGGGGGAGCAGTTCTTC
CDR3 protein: CASSATRGEQFF

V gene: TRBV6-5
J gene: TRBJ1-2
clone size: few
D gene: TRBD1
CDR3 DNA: TGTGCCAGCAGTTACCTTGGACAGGGGAACGGCTACACCTTC
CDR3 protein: CASSYLGQGNGYTF

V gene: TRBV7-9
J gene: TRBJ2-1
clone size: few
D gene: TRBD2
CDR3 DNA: TGTGCCAGCAGCTTATTTCTTGCGGGAGTCTGGGTCCACCCCCCGGGGACCAATGAGCAGTTCTTC
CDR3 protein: CASSLFLAGVWVHPPGTNEQFF

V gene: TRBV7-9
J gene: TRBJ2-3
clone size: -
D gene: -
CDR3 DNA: TGTGCCAGAAGCTTTCAGGGCGGGGTGGATACGCAGTATTTT
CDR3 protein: CARSFQGGVDTQYF

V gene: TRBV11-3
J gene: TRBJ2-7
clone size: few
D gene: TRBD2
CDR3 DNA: TGTGCCAGCAGCTTAGGAGTGGTTCTAGCGGGGTACTACGAGCAGTACTTC
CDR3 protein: CASSLGVVLAGYYEQYF

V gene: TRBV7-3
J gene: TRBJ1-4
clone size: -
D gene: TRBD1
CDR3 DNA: TGTGCCAGCAGCGACCTGGGACAGACTAATGAAAAACTGTTTTTT
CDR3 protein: CASSDLGQTNEKLFF

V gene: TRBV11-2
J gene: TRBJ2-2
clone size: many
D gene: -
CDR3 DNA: TGTGCCAGCAGCCCCCTACTAAACACCGGGGAGCTGTTTTTT
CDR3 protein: CASSPLLNTGELFF

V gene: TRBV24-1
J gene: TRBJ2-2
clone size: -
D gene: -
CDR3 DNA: TGTGCCACCAGTAGATTAACCGGGGAGCTGTTTTTT
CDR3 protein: CATSRLTGELFF

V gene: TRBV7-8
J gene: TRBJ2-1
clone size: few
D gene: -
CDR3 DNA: TGTGCCAGCACCCAAGGACAGTCCTACAATGAGCAGTTCTTC
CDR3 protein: CASTQGQSYNEQFF

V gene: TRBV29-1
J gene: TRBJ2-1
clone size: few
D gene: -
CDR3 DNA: TGCAGCGGGGCGGACTCGACGGGCGGGGAGCAGTTCTTC
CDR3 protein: CSGADSTGGEQFF

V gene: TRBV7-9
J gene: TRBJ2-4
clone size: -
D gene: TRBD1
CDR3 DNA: TGTGCCAGCAGCTGGCCCCTCCCCGGGACAGGGAGTCAGGGGGCCAAAAACATTCAGTACTTC
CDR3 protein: CASSWPLPGTGSQGAKNIQYF

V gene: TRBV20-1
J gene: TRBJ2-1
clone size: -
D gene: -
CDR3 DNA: TGCAGTGCTAGCGAGACTGGCTCCTACAATGAGCAGTTCTTC
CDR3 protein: CSASETGSYNEQFF

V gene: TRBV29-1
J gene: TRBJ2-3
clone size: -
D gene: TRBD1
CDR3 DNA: TGCAGTGGTACAGGGGGAGGTGCAGATACGCAGTATTTT
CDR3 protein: CSGTGGGADTQYF

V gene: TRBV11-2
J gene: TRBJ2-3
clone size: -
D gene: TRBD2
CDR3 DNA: TGTGCCAGCAGCCCGCGGACTAGCGGAGCCATGGCGGGAGATACGCAGTATTTT
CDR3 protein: CASSPRTSGAMAGDTQYF

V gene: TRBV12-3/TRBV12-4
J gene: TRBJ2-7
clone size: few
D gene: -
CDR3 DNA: TGTGCCAGCAGTCGGTCCCGTGGGGGTACCTACGAGCAGTACTTC
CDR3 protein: CASSRSRGGTYEQYF